This T cell receptor beta chain was identified in a study of T-cell reconstitution after alpha-beta-depleted transplantation in children. Study-wide points: Surviving recipient T cells and thymic progenitors produced the high day-60 TCRbeta diversity seen in some patients. One year post-transplant, T-cell counts and diversity were largely derived from T cells produced anew.

Construction of the TCRbeta library involved unique molecular identifiers. A single record per CDR3 protein comes from TCRdb applying MiXCR to the PCR reads. Of 150,000 to 200,000 distinct CDR3 sequences in the sample, about 6% are singletons; the top ten hold under 6%. Trimming cost V 0 bases and J 3 bases; bases outside gene matches: 9. CDR3 length: 17 residues. Per the germline V gene, CDR1 is MNHEY and CDR2 is SVGEGT. This clonotype was counted only a few times. Its antigen is undetermined. The V call is TRBV6-2 or TRBV6-3, the J call TRBJ1-2; 8 positions agree with TRBD1. The sequencing here drew on PBMCs, taken before TCRalphabeta/CD19-depleted stem cell transplant. The origin of this receptor is a girl under three years old with combined immunodeficiency, due to receive a stem cell transplant. This CDR3 is CASSYSRTGSGDYGYTF. CDR3 in DNA: TGTGCCAGCAGTTACTCGCGGACAGGGTCCGGCGACTATGGCTACACCTTC.